These 19 T cell receptor beta chains share one sample of origin, sequenced in a study of T cells of healthy individuals. TCRdb re-called the 5' RACE reads with MiXCR, one entry per CDR3 protein. Of 63,000 or so distinct CDR3 sequences listed, about a sixth were seen once; the top ten hold around 5.1%. The receptors were gathered from a human donor in good health.

This clonotype was observed a handful of times. This chain links TRBV2 with TRBJ2-7; 12 nucleotides agree with TRBD1. The CDR3 contains 24 residues. Unmatched junction bases numbered 35, after V lost 7 bases and J lost 4 bases. Per the germline V gene, CDR1 is SNHLY and CDR2 is FYNNEI. CDR3 sequence: CASMGRSKTVTLWGQGANMYEQYF. The CDR3 bases are TGTGCCAGCATGGGGAGGTCCAAGACTGTAACATTGTGGGGACAGGGGGCAAATATGTACGAGCAGTACTTC.

This clonotype was observed many times. The chain links TRBV7-3 to TRBJ2-3; D unresolved. Germline values: CDR1 SGHTA, CDR2 FQGTGA. CDR3 length equals 13 residues. V lost 3 bases and J lost 3, with 7 bases in between. CDR3 residues: CASSFSETDTQYF. CDR3 nucleotides: TGTGCCAGCAGCTTTTCAGAGACAGATACGCAGTATTTT.

The table lists this clonotype with many counts. The J gene is TRBJ2-7, the V gene TRBV9; 7 nucleotides align to TRBD1. The trim removed 0 bases at V and 3 bases at J, leaving 3 bases unmatched. CDR1 is SGDLS and CDR2 is YYNGEE in the germline V gene. The CDR3 has 14 amino acids. The CDR3, as DNA: TGTGCCAGCAGCGTAGAAGGGGGCTACTACGAGCAGTACTTC. Translation: CASSVEGGYYEQYF.

This chain uses TRBV5-6 with TRBJ1-2, with D maybe TRBD1 (6 bases). The CDR3 runs 15 residues. Germline-derived CDR1 and CDR2 are SGHDT and YYEEEE. Trimming removed 1 base from V and 1 base from J, with 11 bases in between. CDR3 residues: CASSLTGLVNYGYTF. CDR3 coding DNA: TGTGCCAGCAGCTTGACAGGGCTAGTTAACTATGGCTACACCTTC. The variable domain in full, with the rest retrieved from reference TRBV5-6 and TRBJ1-2, is DAGVTQSPTHLIKTRGQQVTLRCSPKSGHDTVSWYQQALGQGPQFIFQYYEEEERQRGNFPDRFSGHQFPNYSSELNVNALLLGDSALYLCASSLTGLVNYGYTFGSGTRLTVV.

CDR3 protein: CASSYRGADGNTIYF. The CDR3 nucleotides are TGTGCCAGCAGTTATCGGGGGGCGGATGGAAACACCATATATTTT. The chain employs TRBV6-5 and TRBJ1-3; perhaps TRBD1 as D (6 bases). CDR1 MNHEY and CDR2 SVGAGI come from the germline V gene. Trimming pared 3 bases from V and 3 bases from J, leaving 12 bases between. This CDR3 has 15 amino acids.

This rearrangement joins TRBV7-3 to TRBJ2-5, with unresolved D. CDR3 length: 15 amino acids. V was shortened by 1 base and J by 1 base, with 10 bases between the two germline ends. CDR1 SGHTA and CDR2 FQGTGA come from the germline V gene. CDR3 loop: CASSLNGWGQETQYF. The CDR3 nucleotides are TGTGCCAGCAGCTTAAATGGGTGGGGCCAAGAGACCCAGTACTTC.

The CDR3 region is CASSYWGQGRRYNSPLHF. CDR3 coding DNA: TGTGCCAGCAGTTACTGGGGACAGGGGAGGCGATATAATTCACCCCTCCACTTT. The chain couples TRBV6-5 to TRBJ1-6, with TRBD1 matching over 10 bases. The CDR3 contains 18 residues. J gave up 4 bases and V 1 base, and 7 bases lay outside the gene matches. Germline loops: CDR1 MNHEY, CDR2 SVGAGI.

This chain links TRBV3-1 with TRBJ2-7; D is perhaps TRBD1 (5 bases). Deletions cut 3 bases from V and 3 bases from J, with 12 bases between. CDR3 length: 14 amino acids. Germline CDR1 LGHDT, CDR2 YNNKEL (reference sequence). The CDR3 DNA is TGTGCCAGCAGCCATCGGCAGGGTGTCTACGAGCAGTACTTC. It yields the protein CASSHRQGVYEQYF.

This clonotype was observed a single time. The chain carries TRBV7-3 and TRBJ1-1, with D possibly matching TRBD1 (5 bases). With 4 bases removed from V and 1 base from J, the gap between germline ends came to 13 bases. The CDR3 totals 15 residues. Germline CDR1 is SGHTA and CDR2 is FQGTGA. CDR3 DNA: TGTGCCAGCAGCTCGATGGCAGGGTCGAACACTGAAGCTTTCTTT. This encodes CASSSMAGSNTEAFF.

This clonotype showed up many times. The rearrangement joins TRBV9 to TRBJ2-1; D is possibly TRBD1 (6 bases). V lost 3 bases to trimming and J lost 8 bases, with 12 bases between them. CDR1 is SGDLS and CDR2 is YYNGEE in the germline V gene. This CDR3 spans 13 amino acids. The CDR3 coding sequence is TGTGCCAGCAGCGCCCAAACAGGGTATGAGCAGTTCTTC. Translating it yields CASSAQTGYEQFF.

In its sample, this clonotype was seen many times. The CDR3 DNA reads TGTGCCAGCGGCCCCCTTGGGGGGGCGTGCAACGAGTACTTC. It yields the protein CASGPLGGACNEYF. V gene TRBV12-3 or TRBV12-4 combines with J gene TRBJ2-7; TRBD2 might be the D (7 bases). This CDR3 region has 14 residues. V was clipped by 8 bases and J by 11 bases, with 25 bases between them.

This clonotype was picked up many times. The chain has TRBV5-1 and TRBJ2-5; no reliable D call. Trimming cost V 1 base and J 5 bases, with 6 bases left between them. The CDR3 is made up of 12 amino acids. CDR1 SGHRS and CDR2 YFSETQ come from the germline V gene. In nucleotides, the CDR3 is TGCGCCAGCAGCTTGAGTTGGGAGACCCAGTACTTC. Its translation: CASSLSWETQYF.

This clonotype was counted ten times or more. The gene calls are TRBV4-3 and TRBJ1-3; no firm D call. Germline V CDR1 and CDR2: LGHNA, YSLEER. V gave up 3 bases and J gave up 0 bases, with 3 bases separating them. The CDR3 is 13 amino acids. For the CDR3, the DNA is TGCGCCAGCAGCCAGGTCTCTGGAAACACCATATATTTT. This encodes CASSQVSGNTIYF.

This clonotype was observed a few times. The DNA for the CDR3 is TGTGCCAGCAGCCAAGCGGTGCAGGGCCTAGAGGCTGGGGCCAACGTCCTGACTTTC. Its translation: CASSQAVQGLEAGANVLTF. J is TRBJ2-6 and V is TRBV4-2; D perhaps matches TRBD1 (5 bases). V lost 1 base, J lost 2 bases, and 18 bases lay in between. The CDR3 is 19 amino acids. The germline gives CDR1 LGHNA, CDR2 YNFKEQ.

The gene calls are TRBV19 and TRBJ2-3, with D hard to call. The CDR3 extends over 12 amino acids. Germline assignment: CDR1 LNHDA and CDR2 SQIVND (reference sequence). V was cut by 9 bases and J by 9 bases, with 16 bases left in between. This chain's CDR3 is CASSLPDSTQYF. CDR3 nucleotide sequence: TGTGCCAGCAGTCTTCCTGACTCCACGCAGTATTTT.

This clonotype was recorded at least ten times. The chain links TRBV5-1 to TRBJ1-1; 7 positions agree with TRBD1. After removal of 4 bases from V and 0 bases from J, the junction contained 9 bases not matched to a gene. Germline CDR1 and CDR2: SGHRS and YFSETQ. There are 16 residues in the CDR3. The DNA for the CDR3 is TGCGCCAGCAGCCCCGACAGGGCCCTCCTGAACACTGAAGCTTTCTTT. Protein product: CASSPDRALLNTEAFF.

This clonotype has more than one count but fewer than ten. This chain links TRBV7-9 with TRBJ2-5; TRBD1 aligns across 11 bases. V was clipped by 5 bases and J by 5 bases; unmatched bases: 7. CDR1 SEHNR and CDR2 FQNEAQ come from the germline V gene (reference sequence). The CDR3 is 15 residues long. The DNA of the CDR3 is TGTGCCAGCAGCCCATCCGGGACAGGGGGGGAGACCCAGTACTTC. Translating gives CASSPSGTGGETQYF.

The V gene is TRBV24-1, the J gene TRBJ2-1; 10 bases line up with TRBD1. This CDR3 comprises 14 residues. CDR1 and CDR2 (germline): KGHDR, SFDVKD. J gave up 8 bases and V 5 bases, and 5 bases lay outside the gene matches. The CDR3 spells CATSGDRGGDEQFF. In DNA form, the CDR3 reads TGTGCCACCAGTGGGGACAGGGGAGGCGATGAGCAGTTCTTC.

As for this clonotype: As the CDR3 is not closed by the conserved phenylalanine or tryptophan, this likely results from a read error. Because the CDR3's place on the DNA is in doubt, the DNA is left out and the CDR3 is given as listed by TCRdb. The chain joins TRBV2 to TRBJ1-1. The CDR3 region is 10 residues in length, termini included. The germline gives CDR1 SNHLY, CDR2 FYNNEI. The CDR3 region is CASSEELAAY.